These 17 T cell receptor beta chains were all obtained from the same sample, sequenced in a study of radiotherapy plus CTLA-4 blockade in lung cancer (dated by TCRdb to 2017 to 2018). The method was the immunoSEQ multiplex PCR assay. In TCRdb, the immuneACCESS table is reduced to in-frame sequences with V and J assigned. These tables do not hold every clone; where another copy was compared, an unresolved V gene accounts for under half, and the others remain unexplained. The sample table holds approximately 82,000 clones, of which approximately 80% were seen once. In total, the top ten clones hold roughly 15% of the sample. Sequences were derived from peripheral blood, sampled from a patient treated with radiotherapy plus ipilimumab. Every receptor here comes from a human donor with non-small cell lung cancer that progressed on radiotherapy plus ipilimumab.

In this sample, this clone turned up a few times. The DNA for the CDR3 is TGTGCCAGCAGCCCCTGGCATAGAAATAATTCACCCCTCCACTTT. It is translated as CASSPWHRNNSPLHF. This chain uses TRBV7-9 with TRBJ1-6, with unresolved D. V gave up 5 bases and J gave up 5 bases, with 13 bases separating them. Germline CDR1 reads SEHNR; CDR2 reads FQNEAQ (reference sequence). This CDR3 is built from 15 residues. Together with reference TRBV7-9 and TRBJ1-6, the CDR3 gives the full variable domain: DTGVSQNPRHKITKRGQNVTFRCDPISEHNRLYWYRQTLGQGPEFLTYFQNEAQLEKSRLLSDRFSAERPKGSFSTLEIQRTEQGDSAMYLCASSPWHRNNSPLHFGNGTRLTVT.

The J gene is TRBJ2-7, the V gene TRBV6-6; 7 nucleotides agree with TRBD2. This CDR3 spans 13 amino acids. From germline, CDR1 is MNHNY and CDR2 SVGAGI (reference sequence). V gave up 2 bases and J gave up 3 bases; unmatched junction bases: 1. The CDR3 bases are TGTGCCAGCAGTTACGGGGGGGTCTACGAGCAGTACTTC. Protein: CASSYGGVYEQYF.

The V and J genes are TRBV19 and TRBJ2-2; 12 bases are shared with TRBD2. After removal of 6 bases from V and 4 bases from J, the junction contained 12 bases not matched to a gene. The CDR3 spans 18 residues. Germline CDR1 LNHDA, CDR2 SQIVND (reference sequence). CDR3 DNA: TGTGCCAGTAGCACACTAGCGGGGGGACTATCGGGCACCGGGGAGCTGTTTTTT. Translated: CASSTLAGGLSGTGELFF.

The CDR3 loop is CASSPQRDSPLHF. CDR3 DNA sequence: TGTGCCAGCAGCCCCCAACGGGATTCACCCCTCCACTTT. This chain joins TRBV11-2 and TRBJ1-6; D remains ambiguous. The CDR3 contains 13 residues. The germline CDR1 and CDR2 sequences are SGHAT and FQNNGV. V dropped 5 bases and J dropped 8 bases, with 10 bases sitting between them.

This chain connects TRBV5-6 to TRBJ1-2; a weak D match, TRBD1 (5 bases). V was clipped by 4 bases and J by 5 bases, with 15 bases between them. The CDR3 is made up of 14 amino acids. Germline CDR1 and CDR2: SGHDT and YYEEEE. The CDR3 protein is CASSEDSRSYGYTF. As DNA, the CDR3 is TGTGCCAGCAGCGAAGACAGCCGTTCATATGGCTACACCTTC.

This chain links TRBV28 with TRBJ1-1, with a weak D call TRBD1 (6 bases). This CDR3 region has 14 residues. The V and J ends lost 1 base and 7 bases respectively, with 13 bases between them. Germline assignment: CDR1 MDHEN and CDR2 SYDVKM. CDR3 region: CASSLYGGQGEAFF. The CDR3 nucleotides are TGTGCCAGCAGTTTATATGGGGGGCAGGGTGAAGCTTTCTTT.

The genes are TRBV5-1 and TRBJ2-1; D may match TRBD1 or TRBD2 (5 bases each). Germline assignment: CDR1 SGHRS and CDR2 YFSETQ. The CDR3 covers 16 residues. The V end lost 3 bases, the J end lost 8 bases, and 21 bases lay between the germline ends. The CDR3 DNA reads TGCGCCAGCAGCTCTATGGGGGACGCCCTGGGTGATGAGCAGTTCTTC. Its translation is CASSSMGDALGDEQFF. Variable domain in full (rest from reference TRBV5-1 and TRBJ2-1): KAGVTQTPRYLIKTRGQQVTLSCSPISGHRSVSWYQQTPGQGLQFLFEYFSETQRNKGNFPGRFSGRQFSNSRSEMNVSTLELGDSALYLCASSSMGDALGDEQFFGPGTRLTVL.

The chain uses TRBV4-3 and TRBJ2-5, with 9 bases fitting TRBD1. The CDR3 length is 19 residues. V dropped 4 bases and J dropped 7; count of bases not matched to a gene: 22. Germline V gene data show CDR1 as LGHNA and CDR2 as YSLEER. In DNA form, the CDR3 reads TGCGCCAGCAGCCTGCATCTTTCCGGGACAGGGACAACGGGTCGGACCCAGTACTTC. This translates into CASSLHLSGTGTTGRTQYF.

The rearrangement uses TRBV7-2 and TRBJ2-2; the D gene is possibly TRBD1 (6 bases). The CDR3 extends over 16 amino acids. Per germline, CDR1 SGHTA and CDR2 FQGNSA. V was trimmed by 5 bases and J by 2 bases, leaving 15 bases between them. The CDR3 spells CASSVHRVVNTGELFF. Written as DNA, the CDR3 is TGTGCCAGCAGCGTGCACAGGGTCGTTAACACCGGGGAGCTGTTTTTT.

Only a few counts were recorded for this clone. The chain couples TRBV7-9 to TRBJ2-3, with a possible D match to TRBD1 (5 bases). Trimming cost V 0 bases and J 4 bases, with 5 bases left between them. The CDR3 is 13 amino acids. Germline V gene sequence: CDR1 SEHNR, CDR2 FQNEAQ (reference sequence). CDR3 loop: CASSLAGADTQYF. The DNA of the CDR3 is TGTGCCAGCAGCTTAGCAGGGGCAGATACGCAGTATTTT.

The chain links TRBV5-4 to TRBJ2-1; D is perhaps TRBD2 (5 bases). CDR1 is SGHNT, CDR2 YYREEE, per germline (reference sequence). The CDR3 covers 14 residues. V lost 4 bases and J lost 0, with 8 bases in between. The CDR3 here is CASSPGFSYNEQFF. CDR3 nucleotides: TGTGCCAGCAGCCCGGGATTCTCCTACAATGAGCAGTTCTTC.

This clone was found once. The gene calls are TRBV28 and TRBJ1-1; the D is unclear. Per germline, CDR1 MDHEN and CDR2 SYDVKM. Trimming removed 3 bases from V and 5 bases from J, with 13 bases in between. The CDR3 totals 14 residues. CDR3 nucleotide sequence: TGTGCCAGCAGTTTCGGGTCAGTGGGTACTGAAGCTTTCTTT. Amino acids: CASSFGSVGTEAFF.

This chain connects TRBV7-3 to TRBJ2-3; TRBD2 matches at 7 bases. The CDR3 totals 13 residues. Germline CDR1 SGHTA, CDR2 FQGTGA. The junction had 3 bases not matched to a gene; V was cut back by 5 bases and J by 4 bases. Here the CDR3 reads CASSRGVADTQYF. CDR3 DNA sequence: TGTGCCAGCAGCCGGGGGGTTGCAGATACGCAGTATTTT.

The rearrangement joins TRBV10-2 to TRBJ1-1, with D unresolved. The V gene's germline CDR1 is WSHSY and CDR2 SAAADI. The CDR3 loop spans 11 amino acids. V was shortened by 6 bases and J by 6 bases, with 8 bases between the two germline ends. The CDR3 sequence is CASSSMAEAFF. CDR3 DNA sequence: TGCGCCAGCAGCAGTATGGCTGAAGCTTTCTTT.

Worth noting for this clone: At one end the junction does not follow the germline gene, possibly because of a read error. The identical CDR3 is also encoded by other nucleotide sequences in the sample. The V and J genes are TRBV9 and TRBJ1-4; weak D call: TRBD1 (6 bases). The CDR3 runs to 14 residues. Germline V CDR1 and CDR2: SGDLS, YYNGEE. The CDR3 bases are TGTGCCAGCAGCGTAAGGGGGGTTGATGAGAAACTGTTTTTT. Translating gives CASSVRGVDEKLFF.

In its sample, this clone was seen once. The rearrangement joins TRBV5-1 to TRBJ2-7, with 12 bases that match TRBD2. CDR3 length equals 15 residues. V lost 0 bases, J lost 4 bases, and 2 bases stayed unmatched. The germline gives CDR1 SGHRS, CDR2 YFSETQ. CDR3 protein: CASSLGGTSGYEQYF. The CDR3 bases are TGCGCCAGCAGCTTGGGAGGGACTAGCGGGTACGAGCAGTACTTC.

The rearrangement uses TRBV25-1 and TRBJ2-3; perhaps TRBD2 as D (6 bases). The CDR3 sequence is 17 residues long. Looked up from germline, CDR1 is MGHDK and CDR2 is SYGVNS. V was clipped by 2 bases and J by 2 bases, with 17 bases between them. In DNA form, the CDR3 reads TGTGCCAGCAGTGAAGCCGGACTACCCTCCCTCACAGATACGCAGTATTTT. The encoded protein is CASSEAGLPSLTDTQYF.